This T cell receptor (beta chain) emerged from a study of OX40 agonist ivuxolimab in advanced cancers. Trimming pared 3 bases from V and 2 bases from J, leaving 7 bases between. The CDR3 has 13 amino acids. The germline CDR1 and CDR2 sequences are SGHTA and FQGTGA. The table came from immunoSEQ multiplex PCR; TCRdb's copy has only in-frame clones and leaves some out. Found here are about 58,000 clones, around 79% of them singletons; the top ten hold roughly 1.2%. This sequence joins TRBV7-3 and TRBJ2-5, with no clear D. This TCR was sampled from an adult with an advanced solid tumor such as melanoma, head and neck, liver or kidney cancer. The specimen was CD4+ or CD8+ T cells sorted from blood, collected in a trial of the OX40 agonist ivuxolimab. The CDR3 loop is CASSFRRQETQYF. As DNA, the CDR3 is TGTGCCAGCAGCTTCCGCAGACAAGAGACCCAGTACTTC.